This entry describes one TCR beta chain. This specimen belongs to a study of beta chain features in type 1 diabetes. Germline V gives CDR1 SGHAT, CDR2 FQNNGV. The CDR3 totals 16 residues. Trimming cost V 0 bases and J 4 bases, with 14 bases left between them. Expressed TCRB transcripts were sequenced because the isolated RNA had all been reverse transcribed beforehand. Assay: immunoSEQ multiplex PCR; the TCRdb copy retains only in-frame clones and omits some. The profile shows about 350,000 clones, 20% of them singletons. Specimen: naive CD4+ T cells from blood. The receptor was isolated from a woman between 18 and 30 years old in good health. J is TRBJ2-3 and V is TRBV11-2; a possible D gene is TRBD1 (5 bases). In DNA, the CDR3 is TGTGCCAGCAGCTTAGATCTAACCGGCAGGGCAGATACGCAGTATTTT. Residues: CASSLDLTGRADTQYF.